These T cell receptor beta chains were read from a single sample in a study of blood T cell repertoires in COVID-19. The method was immunoSEQ multiplex PCR; TCRdb's version includes in-frame clones alone and lacks a portion of them. This sample has 160,000 or so clones, with approximately 79% found just once. Material for sequencing was peripheral blood. The source is an elderly woman with acute or convalescent COVID-19. The CDR3 runs from the conserved cysteine through the conserved F or W. Each record gives: V gene, J gene, clone size, D gene, CDR3 DNA, CDR3 protein. D genes are given only for firm matches. Where a row states a size, it is once, few, many or the class of an expanded clone; other rows omit it.

V gene: TRBV7-7
J gene: TRBJ2-1
clone size: once
D gene: -
CDR3 DNA: TGTGCTAGCAGCTTAGAGGCGGGGCGCGGCCACAATGAGCAGTTCTTC
CDR3 protein: CASSLEAGRGHNEQFF

V gene: TRBV28
J gene: TRBJ1-5
clone size: -
D gene: TRBD1
CDR3 DNA: TGTGCCGGGGGGGGGACAGGTTTCAATCAGCCCCAGCATTTT
CDR3 protein: CAGGGTGFNQPQHF

V gene: TRBV7-2
J gene: TRBJ1-6
clone size: few
D gene: -
CDR3 DNA: TGTGCCAGCAGTTCTAAGGGGGGGACTCTGGCTTCACCCCTCCACTTT
CDR3 protein: CASSSKGGTLASPLHF

V gene: TRBV11-2
J gene: TRBJ2-2
clone size: -
D gene: -
CDR3 DNA: TGTGCCAGCAGCTTAGATTATGGCGGGAAGCTGTTTTTT
CDR3 protein: CASSLDYGGKLFF

V gene: TRBV2
J gene: TRBJ1-2
clone size: once
D gene: TRBD1
CDR3 DNA: TGTGCCAGCAAATCCAATCGGGACAGCCGCTTC
CDR3 protein: CASKSNRDSRF

V gene: TRBV24-1
J gene: TRBJ1-4
clone size: -
D gene: -
CDR3 DNA: TGTGCCACCAGTGTCGATTACAGGTCCTGGGTAAAACTGTTTTTT
CDR3 protein: CATSVDYRSWVKLFF

V gene: TRBV2
J gene: TRBJ1-2
clone size: -
D gene: -
CDR3 DNA: TGTGCCAGCAGTGAAGGGGGCTGGGGCTACACCTTC
CDR3 protein: CASSEGGWGYTF

V gene: TRBV30
J gene: TRBJ1-2
clone size: -
D gene: -
CDR3 DNA: TGTGCCTGGAGTGTTTATCGTACTAACTATGGCTACACCTTC
CDR3 protein: CAWSVYRTNYGYTF

V gene: TRBV3-1/TRBV3-2
J gene: TRBJ1-3
clone size: -
D gene: -
CDR3 DNA: TGTGCCAGCAGCAAGGGAGAGGACACCATATATTTT
CDR3 protein: CASSKGEDTIYF

V gene: TRBV19
J gene: TRBJ1-5
clone size: few
D gene: TRBD1
CDR3 DNA: TGTGCCAGTAGTGCAGCCGGGACAGCCCAGACTCAGCCCCAGCATTTT
CDR3 protein: CASSAAGTAQTQPQHF

V gene: TRBV5-1
J gene: TRBJ2-2
clone size: -
D gene: -
CDR3 DNA: TGCGCCAGCAGAGATGGGCAGGGGACAAGTAACACCGGGGAGCTGTTTTTT
CDR3 protein: CASRDGQGTSNTGELFF

V gene: TRBV4-2
J gene: TRBJ2-2
clone size: -
D gene: TRBD1
CDR3 DNA: TGTGCCAGCAGCCACCCAGCGGCCGGGACAGGGGCGACCGGGGAGCTGTTTTTT
CDR3 protein: CASSHPAAGTGATGELFF

V gene: TRBV5-1
J gene: TRBJ2-5
clone size: -
D gene: -
CDR3 DNA: TGCGCCAGCAGCTTGCCAGGGGAAGAGACCCAGTACTTC
CDR3 protein: CASSLPGEETQYF

V gene: TRBV18
J gene: TRBJ2-3
clone size: -
D gene: TRBD1
CDR3 DNA: TGTGCCAGCTCACGTGGACAGGCCGACAAGTCTAAGGATACGCAGTATTTT
CDR3 protein: CASSRGQADKSKDTQYF

V gene: TRBV3-1/TRBV3-2
J gene: TRBJ1-3
clone size: -
D gene: -
CDR3 DNA: TGTGCCAGCAGCCCGCGGGGGGGTGGAAACACCATATATTTT
CDR3 protein: CASSPRGGGNTIYF

V gene: TRBV11-1
J gene: TRBJ2-3
clone size: -
D gene: TRBD1
CDR3 DNA: TGTGCCAGCAGCGACCGGGACAGGGGCCGAGATACGCAGTATTTT
CDR3 protein: CASSDRDRGRDTQYF

V gene: TRBV2
J gene: TRBJ2-5
clone size: -
D gene: TRBD1
CDR3 DNA: TGTGCCAGCAGTTTTACCGGGACAGGTCAAGAGACCCAGTACTTC
CDR3 protein: CASSFTGTGQETQYF

V gene: TRBV4-2
J gene: TRBJ2-3
clone size: -
D gene: TRBD2
CDR3 DNA: TGTGCCAGCAGCCGTCCCGGGACTAGCGGGGGATACACAGATACGCAGTATTTT
CDR3 protein: CASSRPGTSGGYTDTQYF

V gene: TRBV7-2
J gene: TRBJ2-5
clone size: -
D gene: TRBD1
CDR3 DNA: TGTGCCAGCAGCCCTGACAGGGGAGCCCAAGAGACCCAGTACTTC
CDR3 protein: CASSPDRGAQETQYF

V gene: TRBV29-1
J gene: TRBJ2-2
clone size: -
D gene: -
CDR3 DNA: TGCAGCGTTGGTGGGGGGGCCACCGGGGAGCTGTTTTTT
CDR3 protein: CSVGGGATGELFF

V gene: TRBV27
J gene: TRBJ1-5
clone size: -
D gene: -
CDR3 DNA: TGTGCCAGCAGTTCGGGCGGGGTCCAGGGCCGGAATCAGCCCCAGCATTTT
CDR3 protein: CASSSGGVQGRNQPQHF

V gene: TRBV10-3
J gene: TRBJ2-7
clone size: once
D gene: TRBD1
CDR3 DNA: TGTGCCATCAGTGTAACGACAGGGGGGGTCCACGAGCAGTACTTC
CDR3 protein: CAISVTTGGVHEQYF

V gene: TRBV9
J gene: TRBJ2-6
clone size: -
D gene: TRBD1
CDR3 DNA: TGTGCCAGCAGCGCCAGAACAGGGGCTGGGGCCAACGTCCTGACTTTC
CDR3 protein: CASSARTGAGANVLTF

V gene: TRBV19
J gene: TRBJ2-1
clone size: once
D gene: TRBD2
CDR3 DNA: TGTGCCAGTAGTATTAGTCGGCTAGCGGGAGGAAATGAGCAGTTCTTC
CDR3 protein: CASSISRLAGGNEQFF

V gene: TRBV28
J gene: TRBJ2-7
clone size: few
D gene: TRBD2
CDR3 DNA: TGTGCCAGCCGAACTAGCGGGAGGCTTTCGCTCTCCTACGAGCAGTACTTC
CDR3 protein: CASRTSGRLSLSYEQYF

V gene: TRBV20-1
J gene: TRBJ1-1
clone size: few
D gene: -
CDR3 DNA: TGCAGTGCTAGTAGACCGACTGGGAACACTGAAGCTTTCTTT
CDR3 protein: CSASRPTGNTEAFF

V gene: TRBV4-2
J gene: TRBJ2-1
clone size: -
D gene: -
CDR3 DNA: TGTGCCAGCAGCCAAGATTCGTGGAGCCGCTCCTACAATGAGCAGTTCTTC
CDR3 protein: CASSQDSWSRSYNEQFF

V gene: TRBV19
J gene: TRBJ1-2
clone size: -
D gene: -
CDR3 DNA: TGTGCCAGTAGTAAGGCCCCGGGGGACTACACCTTC
CDR3 protein: CASSKAPGDYTF

V gene: TRBV6-6
J gene: TRBJ1-1
clone size: -
D gene: TRBD1
CDR3 DNA: TGTGCCTGCGAATTGTACGGGACAGGGGAAGCTTTCTTT
CDR3 protein: CACELYGTGEAFF

V gene: TRBV18
J gene: TRBJ2-7
clone size: -
D gene: -
CDR3 DNA: TGTGCCAGCTCACCAACTACCTACGAGCAGTACTTC
CDR3 protein: CASSPTTYEQYF

V gene: TRBV7-9
J gene: TRBJ1-4
clone size: -
D gene: -
CDR3 DNA: TGTGCCAGCAGCTTAGGGGCAGGGAGGCGTGAAAAACTGTTTTTT
CDR3 protein: CASSLGAGRREKLFF

V gene: TRBV7-2
J gene: TRBJ2-7
clone size: -
D gene: TRBD2
CDR3 DNA: TGTGCCAGCAGCCCGTTGACTAGCGGGGTGTCCTCCGAGCAGTACTTC
CDR3 protein: CASSPLTSGVSSEQYF

V gene: TRBV5-1
J gene: TRBJ2-5
clone size: -
D gene: TRBD1
CDR3 DNA: TGCGCCAGCAGGGGGGACAGGGCTCAAGAGACCCAGTACTTC
CDR3 protein: CASRGDRAQETQYF

V gene: TRBV3-1/TRBV3-2
J gene: TRBJ1-1
clone size: -
D gene: -
CDR3 DNA: TGTGCCAGCAGCCAAGCCATCGGGGGAAGGACTGAAGCTTTCTTT
CDR3 protein: CASSQAIGGRTEAFF

V gene: TRBV2
J gene: TRBJ2-3
clone size: few
D gene: TRBD1
CDR3 DNA: TGTGCCAGCACGACAGGGGGCGGATATACGCAGTATTTT
CDR3 protein: CASTTGGGYTQYF

V gene: TRBV7-6
J gene: TRBJ2-7
clone size: -
D gene: TRBD1
CDR3 DNA: TGTGCCAGCAGCTTCTCCGCGTACCGGGACAGGGGGCGTGAGCAGTACTTC
CDR3 protein: CASSFSAYRDRGREQYF

V gene: TRBV4-2
J gene: TRBJ1-2
clone size: once
D gene: -
CDR3 DNA: TGTGCCAGCAGCCAAGACGCAGGGACTAGGAGATATGGCTACACCTTC
CDR3 protein: CASSQDAGTRRYGYTF

V gene: TRBV2
J gene: TRBJ2-7
clone size: -
D gene: -
CDR3 DNA: TGTGCCAGCGCTGAGTGGTCCTACGAGCAGTACTTC
CDR3 protein: CASAEWSYEQYF

V gene: TRBV11-3
J gene: TRBJ2-1
clone size: -
D gene: -
CDR3 DNA: TGTGCCAGCAGCTCCCACAGGGTTGGGGAGCAGTTCTTC
CDR3 protein: CASSSHRVGEQFF

V gene: TRBV18
J gene: TRBJ1-2
clone size: -
D gene: TRBD1
CDR3 DNA: TGTGCCAGCTCACCCCCGGGACAGTCCTATGGCTACACCTTC
CDR3 protein: CASSPPGQSYGYTF

V gene: TRBV5-6
J gene: TRBJ1-5
clone size: -
D gene: -
CDR3 DNA: TGTGCCACCGGTCGGTGGGGGGTACAGCCCCAGCATTTT
CDR3 protein: CATGRWGVQPQHF

V gene: TRBV28
J gene: TRBJ2-1
clone size: -
D gene: -
CDR3 DNA: TGTGCCAGCAGAAAGACAGGGAGGTACAATGAGCAGTTCTTC
CDR3 protein: CASRKTGRYNEQFF

V gene: TRBV9
J gene: TRBJ2-1
clone size: -
D gene: -
CDR3 DNA: TGTGCCAGTGCCCTTGGGAGCTCCTACAATGAGCAGTTCTTC
CDR3 protein: CASALGSSYNEQFF

V gene: TRBV4-3
J gene: TRBJ2-1
clone size: few
D gene: TRBD2
CDR3 DNA: TGCGCCAGCAGCCAAGGGGTGACTAGCGGGGGGGGCAATGAGCAGTTCTTC
CDR3 protein: CASSQGVTSGGGNEQFF

V gene: TRBV5-6
J gene: TRBJ2-7
clone size: -
D gene: -
CDR3 DNA: TGTGCCAGCAGCTTGGATGGCACCACCTACGAGCAGTACTTC
CDR3 protein: CASSLDGTTYEQYF

V gene: TRBV10-3
J gene: TRBJ2-5
clone size: -
D gene: TRBD2
CDR3 DNA: TGTGCCATCAGTGGGAGGACTAGCGGGAGAGATCGTTCAGAGACCCAGTACTTC
CDR3 protein: CAISGRTSGRDRSETQYF

V gene: TRBV20-1
J gene: TRBJ2-7
clone size: -
D gene: TRBD2
CDR3 DNA: TGCAGTGCTAGTCCTAGCGGGAGTAAGGACGAGCAGTACTTC
CDR3 protein: CSASPSGSKDEQYF

V gene: TRBV28
J gene: TRBJ2-7
clone size: -
D gene: -
CDR3 DNA: TGTGCCAGCAGTTCCAGACTCTACGAGCAGTACTTC
CDR3 protein: CASSSRLYEQYF

V gene: TRBV5-4
J gene: TRBJ2-2
clone size: few
D gene: TRBD1
CDR3 DNA: TGTGCCAGCAGCTCGACAGGGTCCGCCGGGGAGCTGTTTTTT
CDR3 protein: CASSSTGSAGELFF

V gene: TRBV29-1
J gene: TRBJ2-2
clone size: -
D gene: TRBD2
CDR3 DNA: TGCAGCGTTAGGACTAGCGGAACCGGGGAGCTGTTTTTT
CDR3 protein: CSVRTSGTGELFF